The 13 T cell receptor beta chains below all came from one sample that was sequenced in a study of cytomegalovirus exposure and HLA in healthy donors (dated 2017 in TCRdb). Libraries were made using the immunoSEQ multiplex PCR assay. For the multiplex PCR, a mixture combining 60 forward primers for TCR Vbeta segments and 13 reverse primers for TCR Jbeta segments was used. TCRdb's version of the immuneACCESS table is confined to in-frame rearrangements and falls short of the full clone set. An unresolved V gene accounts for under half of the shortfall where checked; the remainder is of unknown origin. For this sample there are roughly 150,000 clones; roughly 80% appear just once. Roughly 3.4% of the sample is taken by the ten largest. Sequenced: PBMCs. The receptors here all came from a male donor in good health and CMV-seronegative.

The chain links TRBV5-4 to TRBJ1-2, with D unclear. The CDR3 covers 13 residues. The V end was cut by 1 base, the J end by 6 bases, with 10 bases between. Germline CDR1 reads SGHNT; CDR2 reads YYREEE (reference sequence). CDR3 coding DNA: TGTGCCAGCAGCTTGCCTAAGCCTAATGGCTACACCTTC. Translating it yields CASSLPKPNGYTF.

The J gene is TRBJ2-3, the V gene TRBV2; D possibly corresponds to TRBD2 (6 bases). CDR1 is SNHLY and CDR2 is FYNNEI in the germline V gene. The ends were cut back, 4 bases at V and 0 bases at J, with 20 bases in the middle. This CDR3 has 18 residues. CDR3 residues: CASSGPSVLGTSTDTQYF. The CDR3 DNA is TGTGCCAGCAGTGGGCCTAGCGTTCTGGGGACCAGCACAGATACGCAGTATTTT.

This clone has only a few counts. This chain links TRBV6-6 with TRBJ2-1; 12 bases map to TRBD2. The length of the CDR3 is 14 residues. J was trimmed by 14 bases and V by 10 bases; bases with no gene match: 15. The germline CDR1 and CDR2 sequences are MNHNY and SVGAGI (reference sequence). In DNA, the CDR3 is TGTGCCATCCTATGGACTAGCGGGACCAGGTCGGAGTTCTTC. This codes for CAILWTSGTRSEFF.

The CDR3 DNA reads TGTGCCAGTAGTATAGTAGTAAGGGAGGCGCGGACTGAAGCTTTCTTT. As protein: CASSIVVREARTEAFF. The V call is TRBV19, the J call TRBJ1-1, with unresolved D. The CDR3 has 16 residues. The ends were cut back, 1 base at V and 5 bases at J, with 17 bases in the middle. Germline V lookup: CDR1 LNHDA, CDR2 SQIVND (reference sequence).

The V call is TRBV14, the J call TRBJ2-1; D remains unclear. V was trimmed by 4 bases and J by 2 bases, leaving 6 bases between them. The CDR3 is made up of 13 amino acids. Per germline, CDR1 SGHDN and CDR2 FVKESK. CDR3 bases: TGTGCCAGCAGCCCCCAAACCTACAATGAGCAGTTCTTC. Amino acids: CASSPQTYNEQFF.

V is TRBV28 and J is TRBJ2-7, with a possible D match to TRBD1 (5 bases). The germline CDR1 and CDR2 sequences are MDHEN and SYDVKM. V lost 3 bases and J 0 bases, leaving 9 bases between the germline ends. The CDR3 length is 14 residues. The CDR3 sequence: CASSLGPSSYEQYF. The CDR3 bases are TGTGCCAGCAGTTTGGGGCCTTCCTCCTACGAGCAGTACTTC.

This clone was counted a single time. CDR3: CASSTGLVYEQYF. The CDR3 coding sequence is TGTGCCAGTAGCACGGGACTAGTTTACGAGCAGTACTTC. The V and J genes are TRBV19 and TRBJ2-7, with 8 bases lining up with TRBD2. CDR1 and CDR2 (germline): LNHDA, SQIVND (reference sequence). The CDR3 loop spans 13 amino acids. With V trimmed by 6 bases and J by 4 bases, 5 bases remained unmatched.

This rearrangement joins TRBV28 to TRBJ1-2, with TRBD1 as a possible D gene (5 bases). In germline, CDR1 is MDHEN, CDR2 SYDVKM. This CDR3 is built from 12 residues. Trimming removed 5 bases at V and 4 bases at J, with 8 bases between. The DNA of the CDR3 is TGTGCCAGCAGTCCGGGACTCTATGGCTACACCTTC. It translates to CASSPGLYGYTF.

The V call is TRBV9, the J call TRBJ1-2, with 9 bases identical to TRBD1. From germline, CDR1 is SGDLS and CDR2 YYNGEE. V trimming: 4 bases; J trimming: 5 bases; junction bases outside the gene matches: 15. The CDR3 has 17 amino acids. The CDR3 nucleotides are TGTGCCAGCAGCCCTCGGGACAGGGCCTGGGTCCCTTATGGCTACACCTTC. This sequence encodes CASSPRDRAWVPYGYTF.

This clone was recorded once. CDR3: CASRRLTGSRHEQYF. CDR3 DNA: TGTGCCAGCAGACGACTCACAGGGTCTAGGCACGAGCAGTACTTC. This rearrangement joins TRBV6-6 to TRBJ2-7, with D perhaps TRBD1 (6 bases). This CDR3 is 15 amino acids long. Germline V gene data show CDR1 as MNHNY and CDR2 as SVGAGI (reference sequence). Deletions cut 6 bases from V and 5 bases from J, with 20 bases between.

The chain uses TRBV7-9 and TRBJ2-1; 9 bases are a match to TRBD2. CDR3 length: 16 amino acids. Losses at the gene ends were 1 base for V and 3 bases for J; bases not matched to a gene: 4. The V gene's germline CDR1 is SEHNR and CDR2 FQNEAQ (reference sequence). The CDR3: CASSLGSSGIYNEQFF. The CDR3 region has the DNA TGTGCCAGCAGCTTAGGCTCTAGCGGGATCTACAATGAGCAGTTCTTC.

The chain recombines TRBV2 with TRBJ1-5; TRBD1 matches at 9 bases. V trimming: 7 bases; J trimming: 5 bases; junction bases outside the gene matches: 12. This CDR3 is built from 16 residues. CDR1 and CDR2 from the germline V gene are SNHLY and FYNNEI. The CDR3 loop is CASTSNRDRVDQPQHF. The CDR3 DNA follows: TGTGCCAGCACTTCAAACCGGGACAGGGTAGATCAGCCCCAGCATTTT.

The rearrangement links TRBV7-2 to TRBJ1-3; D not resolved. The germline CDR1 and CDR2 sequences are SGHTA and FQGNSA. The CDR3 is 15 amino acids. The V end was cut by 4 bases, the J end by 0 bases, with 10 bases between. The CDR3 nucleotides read TGTGCCAGCAGCTCCTTTTACGGCTCTGGAAACACCATATATTTT. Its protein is CASSSFYGSGNTIYF.